This T cell receptor beta chain was profiled in a study of T cell responses to AZD1222 COVID-19 vaccine (dated by TCRdb to the early 2020s). Context from the whole study: AZD1222 recipients whose second dose came at about 4 weeks and those whose second dose came at about 12 weeks were combined into one group, since spike-specific TCR depth and breadth did not differ between the two schedules. A total of just over 230 trial participants underwent TCR sequencing, of whom under 220 had received two doses of AZD1222 and some 25 had received two doses of the MenACWY control vaccine. Enrollment into the trials was organized by age into subgroups of 18-55, 56-69 and 70-plus years, and those subgroups contained approximately 150, 30 and 60 TCR-sequenced participants, respectively. What the research found in general, with its limitations: Spike-specific TCR breadth and depth rose significantly after two AZD1222 doses compared with day 0 and with MenACWY recipients. Only 5 to 7 AZD1222 recipients were SARS-CoV-2 seropositive at baseline, limiting conclusions about previously exposed vaccinees. The 56-69-year group was small, and its depth increase did not reach significance, likely because of low power. Participants were mostly white British and included more females than males, and it was suggested by the authors that clonal diversity may have been underestimated. No day 14 peak-response samples were available, so repertoires were characterized only after the peak T cell response. Reportedly, close to half of the unique spike-specific TCRs recognized epitopes lying outside the regions that are mutated in the B.1.351 and B.1.1.7 variants. Vaccine-associated CD4 TCRs spanned the whole spike protein, with dominant responses in regions 160-218 and 743-854.

As concerns this clone: No antigen is known for it. No quality values exist for individual bases; no much larger clone is one base distant.

V sheds 1 base and J sheds 8 bases, leaving 9 bases between their ends. The germline V gene provides CDR1 SGHTS and CDR2 YDEGEE. The CDR3, from cysteine to phenylalanine, totals 13 residues. CDR3 DNA only is kept here, 39 bases in frame from base 1. The CDR3 regions of human TCRbeta chains were analyzed by immunosequencing. Turning to the authors' computational methods: TCRs in the repertoires were matched against a reference library of SARS-CoV-2-specific TCRs that had been generated with the MIRA antigen-specificity platform. Breadth meant the fraction of unique TCRs that were SARS-CoV-2-associated, whereas depth meant the fraction of total T cells that were SARS-CoV-2-associated. Using the MIRA data, each spike-specific TCR was assigned both to the spike region to which the TCR was reactive and to a CD4 or CD8 class. Log10-transformed breadth and depth values were compared by one-way ANOVA with Sidak's multiple comparisons tests. This is the immuneACCESS table as TCRdb keeps it, with only in-frame sequences that have V and J called. A part of the clones is gone; compared with another copy, unresolved V genes explain less than half, and the rest is unexplained. That table supplies the V and J calls and clone size; D and trimming were determined from the DNA. Here the sample has fewer than 200,000 clones; over 80% occur a single time. The ten top clones hold around 5.8% of the sample.

The sample's time point label, in plain terms: baseline before first vaccination. The vaccinee samples were drawn from two UK trials, COV001 and COV002, one of which was a single-blind randomized controlled phase 2/3 trial testing AZD1222 (ChAdOx1 nCoV-19) in healthy adults. Trial participant PBMC samples were collected at day 0 and day 28 after the second dose for TCRbeta chain sequencing. The rearranged segments are TRBV5-8 and TRBJ2-2; no D gene call is confident. This sequence originates from an adult in good health. The sample consisted of peripheral blood, taken on day 0 of AZD1222 vaccination. The CDR3 corresponds to CASSLLPGGELFF. The sequenced DNA: TGTGCCAGCAGCTTGTTACCCGGAGGGGAGCTGTTTTTT.